This TCR beta chain is drawn from a study of blood T cell repertoires in COVID-19. Here immunoSEQ multiplex PCR was the method, and the copy in TCRdb shows in-frame clones only, minus some. The sample records 15,000 to 20,000 clones, around 82% being singletons. V was pared by 7 bases and J by 4 bases, with 11 bases between. Germline V gene lookup returns CDR1 LNHDA and CDR2 SQIVND (reference sequence). The CDR3 totals 14 residues. The V gene is TRBV19, the J gene TRBJ2-6, with D maybe TRBD1 (6 bases). The sample taken for sequencing was peripheral blood. The sequence derives from a human donor in a cohort sampled during active COVID-19. The CDR3 here is CASTQGYGANVLTF. CDR3 bases: TGTGCCAGTACCCAGGGGTACGGGGCCAACGTCCTGACTTTC.